The entry below gives a single T cell receptor (beta chain) sequence along with its context. This sample is drawn from a study of blood T cell repertoires in COVID-19. At the level of the study: In each case, the material was cDNA or gDNA derived from T cells, B-cell-depleted T cells, or PBMCs.

Seattle patient enrollment occurred during active infection, with longitudinal follow-up thereafter. Authors' methods: Scientists estimated how many nucleated cells there were by amplifying reference gene primers. The repertoire was sequenced with immunoSEQ multiplex PCR; TCRdb's copy has only in-frame clones and lacks some. For V, J and clone size, that table is used; D and trimming come from the DNA. Counted here are 250,000 to 300,000 clones, about 90% occurring once; the ten biggest clones make up 11%. CDR1 is MNHEY, CDR2 SVGEGT, per germline. CDR3 length: 15 amino acids. V shed 6 bases and J shed 7 bases, with 16 bases lying between them.

Sequencing was performed on peripheral blood. This clonotype was obtained from a woman in her 30s with COVID-19, enrolled during active disease. The chain uses TRBV6-2 or TRBV6-3 and TRBJ1-6, with D maybe TRBD1 (5 bases). The CDR3 spells CASSPNRNTNSPLHF. Here the CDR3 DNA reads TGTGCCAGCAGCCCTAACAGGAATACCAATTCACCCCTCCACTTT.